Here is one T cell receptor beta chain with its context. In the study's own analysis: How many nucleated cells were present was estimated from reference gene primer amplification. Libraries were prepared by immunoSEQ multiplex PCR; TCRdb keeps only in-frame clonotypes and omits some of them. The V and J calls and clone size were taken over from that table, and D and trimming were inferred from the DNA. The sample carries tens of thousands of clones, roughly 85% recorded once. This entry comes from a study of blood T cell repertoires in COVID-19. About the research overall: COVID-19 samples, acute and convalescent, were from the United States, Italy and Spain. PBMCs, B-cell-depleted T cells, or T cells provided the cDNA or gDNA that made up the material.

This receptor was taken from a woman older than 75 with acute or convalescent COVID-19. Material: peripheral blood.

As DNA, the CDR3 is TGTGCCAGCAGCTTAGATGGCAGCGCCTATGGCTACACCTTC. Its translation is CASSLDGSAYGYTF. V usage is TRBV7-2 and J usage is TRBJ1-2; unclear D gene. Germline V gene lookup returns CDR1 SGHTA and CDR2 FQGNSA. The CDR3 covers 14 residues. Between the trimmed V and J ends, which lost 1 base and 4 bases, there was a span of 10 bases. Supplemented by reference TRBV7-2 and TRBJ1-2, the full variable domain reads GAGVSQSPSNKVTEKGKDVELRCDPISGHTALYWYRQSLGQGLEFLIYFQGNSAPDKSGLPSDRFSAERTGGSVSTLTIQRTQQEDSAVYLCASSLDGSAYGYTFGSGTRLTVV.